The present TCR beta chain was sequenced within a study of technical replicates of blood from several donors. Assay: immunoSEQ multiplex PCR; the TCRdb copy retains only in-frame clones and omits some. Among about 61,000 clones listed, around 97% were seen once. This CDR3 contains 13 residues. V dropped 4 bases and J dropped 8; count of bases not matched to a gene: 5. The source is a human donor in good health. The chain is built from TRBV23-1 and TRBJ1-2, with 9 bases matching TRBD1. TRBV23-1 is annotated as an ORF whose role is uncertain. Sequenced input: T cells isolated from PBMCs. The CDR3, as DNA: TGCGCCAGCAGTCCCCGGACAGGGGACGGCTACACCTTC. This encodes CASSPRTGDGYTF.